This is a list of T cell receptor beta chains from one sample in a study of Ad26.COV2.S vaccination and SARS-CoV-2 variants. The assay was immunoSEQ multiplex PCR, and TCRdb's table has in-frame clones only and misses some. The data contain about 400,000 clones, 92% of them singletons. Sequencing was performed on peripheral blood, taken in a trial of Ad26.COV2.S vaccine versus placebo. These receptors all stem from a person aged 18-60 years who received the Ad26.COV2.S COVID-19 vaccine or a placebo. CDR3s leave out the opening cysteine and the closing phenylalanine or tryptophan.

j_call,v_call,cdr3_aa
TRBJ2-2,TRBV27,ASSSYGSTGELF
TRBJ2-3,TRBV30,AWNWGGASTDTQY
TRBJ1-2,TRBV15,ATSRFTEPYGYT
TRBJ1-3,TRBV5-4,ASSSDRGLSGNTIY
TRBJ2-7,TRBV19,ASSLSALYEQY
TRBJ1-5,TRBV27,ASSGTGSQPQH
TRBJ1-4,TRBV3-1/TRBV3-2,ASSQARPGQINEKLF
TRBJ1-5,TRBV6-5,ASSYSSQNQPQH
TRBJ2-7,TRBV6-5,ASRATWSSYEQY
TRBJ2-7,TRBV7-8,ASSRIAGEQY
TRBJ2-5,TRBV7-9,ASTIYSGATQETQY
TRBJ1-4,TRBV30,ACQGGGNEKLF
TRBJ1-4,TRBV27,AACLMLEKLF
TRBJ2-5,TRBV7-9,ASSLVLGETQY
TRBJ2-2,TRBV19,ASSAGELF
TRBJ2-7,TRBV19,ASSIGTGGSYEQY
TRBJ2-5,TRBV6-1,ASSESGGWETQY
TRBJ2-7,TRBV10-1,ASSDRGSSYEQY
TRBJ2-7,TRBV6-2/TRBV6-3,ASSWHIGGDSYEQY
TRBJ2-3,TRBV5-1,ASSLGGGFDADTQY
TRBJ1-6,TRBV9,ASSADSYNSPLH
TRBJ2-3,TRBV7-6,ASSDTTDTQY
TRBJ1-1,TRBV7-8,ASSSDSNTEAF
TRBJ2-1,TRBV3-1/TRBV3-2,ASSHSGGKQF
TRBJ2-7,TRBV7-2,ASSLGLAGGDEQY
TRBJ2-4,TRBV12-5,ASGLVLGTGTGEIVAKNIQY
TRBJ1-6,TRBV10-3,AIQGQGGVSPLH
TRBJ2-7,TRBV11-2,ASSVPGVGSYEQY
TRBJ2-7,TRBV10-3,AIRDREYGEQY
TRBJ2-7,TRBV20-1,SASARGPDEQY
TRBJ2-3,TRBV14,ASSHSQWGKTDTQY
TRBJ1-4,TRBV14,ASSQESGRLGKLF
TRBJ2-1,TRBV19,ASSSGGAGNEQF
TRBJ2-1,TRBV7-2,ASRERMDNEQF
TRBJ2-7,TRBV7-8,ASSLMGPTHEQY
TRBJ1-2,TRBV29-1,SVREDGYT
TRBJ2-3,TRBV7-2,ASSPRWGRGTDTQY
TRBJ1-6,TRBV6-1,ASSEGQGASINSPLH
TRBJ2-1,TRBV6-5,ASSYSGTSEDEQF
TRBJ2-5,TRBV7-2,ASSQGLAGGEETQY
TRBJ2-1,TRBV4-1,ASSQLLGGAGGYNEQF
TRBJ1-6,TRBV18,ASSPRQDNSPLH
TRBJ1-4,TRBV28,ASRTPTATNEKLF
TRBJ2-3,TRBV7-8,ASSPGSLNTQY
TRBJ2-7,TRBV15,ATSRDPLRAGGLYEQY
TRBJ2-3,TRBV4-1,ASSRRMGLAGGTSTDTQY
TRBJ1-2,TRBV4-3,ASSQGSAKDYGYT
TRBJ2-3,TRBV30,AWSWGQGVDTQY